These T cell receptor beta chains were read from a single sample in a study of vaccination and CD4 T cells after COVID-19. Via MiXCR, TCRdb re-called the PCR reads, giving one row per CDR3 protein. The table has over 20,000 distinct CDR3 sequences, about a third seen once. For these receptors, no antigen is known. This specimen was CD4+ T cells from blood, cultured in vitro, taken about 7 months after SARS-CoV-2 vaccination. Receptor source: a human donor who had recovered from COVID-19. Each CDR3 is given with its conserved first and last residue. The D gene is left open where the match is weak.

V	D	J	CDR3
TRBV24-1	-	TRBJ2-5	CATSGSADYQETQYF
TRBV10-3	-	TRBJ2-3	CAISETPPGTQYF
TRBV7-9	TRBD2	TRBJ2-5	CASSTSTTSGQETQYF
TRBV15	TRBD2	TRBJ2-3	CATSRAGGTQYF
TRBV20-1	-	TRBJ2-7	CSAQPATPDYEQYF
TRBV19	-	TRBJ2-2	CASTLDRNTGELFF
TRBV21-1	-	TRBJ2-7	CASSKVGTVMDEQYF
TRBV20-1	-	TRBJ2-3	CSARDSRRFADTQYF
TRBV7-6	-	TRBJ2-3	CASSFADTQYF
TRBV4-2	TRBD1	TRBJ2-5	CASSQGQGWQETQYF
TRBV28	-	TRBJ2-3	CASKKGGITDTQYF
TRBV5-4	-	TRBJ1-2	CASSLISGEGYTF
TRBV6-2/TRBV6-3	-	TRBJ2-7	CASSYPEGSSYEQYF
TRBV7-8	-	TRBJ2-1	CASSLVSEGVAYNEQFF
TRBV7-8	TRBD1	TRBJ2-7	CASSLSLLSVGDRGIYEQYF
TRBV5-8	-	TRBJ2-2	CASSLKSLRLTGELFF
TRBV20-1	-	TRBJ1-6	CSAVRGRRDSPLHF
TRBV20-1	-	TRBJ1-2	CSARGDGSRTGYTF
TRBV25-1	TRBD2	TRBJ2-5	CASSDGQRERETQYF
TRBV7-6	TRBD2	TRBJ2-7	CASSPSYSGREEQYF
TRBV2	-	TRBJ1-2	CASSFYKDSDGYTF
TRBV27	TRBD1	TRBJ2-6	CASSRGGLQGSGANVLTF
TRBV6-2/TRBV6-3	TRBD2	TRBJ2-1	CASSSRTSGRASINEQFF
TRBV7-9	-	TRBJ2-1	CASSPDGYNEQFF
TRBV7-2	TRBD1	TRBJ1-1	CASSSDRGGEAFF
TRBV7-9	-	TRBJ2-7	CASSLGDFPDYEQYF
TRBV15	TRBD2	TRBJ2-5	CATSRGGLAGEETQYF
TRBV6-5	TRBD1	TRBJ2-1	CASSYVTGDEQFF
TRBV20-1	-	TRBJ2-5	CSAHDGGVQETQYF
TRBV6-1	TRBD1	TRBJ1-6	CATQGDSANSPLHF
TRBV6-2/TRBV6-3	-	TRBJ1-5	CASSYRYQPQHF
TRBV20-1	-	TRBJ1-5	CSARRAFNQPQHF
TRBV7-8	-	TRBJ1-5	CASSLGGSGYSNQPQHF
TRBV20-1	-	TRBJ2-3	CSALSNTHPTDTQYF
TRBV20-1	TRBD1	TRBJ2-7	CSATGQGYEQYF
TRBV10-2	-	TRBJ2-3	CASSPSTDTQYF
TRBV11-3	-	TRBJ2-7	CASSSDSGDEQYF
TRBV6-5	-	TRBJ2-7	CASSYPPYGGGSEQYF
TRBV20-1	TRBD2	TRBJ2-7	CSAAETSGDPLGEQYF
TRBV27	-	TRBJ1-2	CASSSSTGGYTF
TRBV6-4	TRBD1	TRBJ2-7	CARKLPGQVDYEQYF
TRBV20-1	TRBD2	TRBJ2-1	CSESWTSLIVPYNEQFF
TRBV10-3	TRBD1	TRBJ2-6	CAISEDNRGLDVLTF
TRBV18	TRBD1	TRBJ2-3	CASSDRGDTQYF
TRBV28	-	TRBJ2-7	CASSFGQRAYEQYF
TRBV6-1	-	TRBJ1-3	CASSGLGPGNTIYF
TRBV28	-	TRBJ2-2	CASSELGTGELFF
TRBV6-1	TRBD1	TRBJ1-5	CASSDRQGGNQPQHF
TRBV7-9	-	TRBJ1-2	CASSIGQNPNYGYTF
TRBV7-9	TRBD2	TRBJ2-2	CASSLYGRGAGELFF
TRBV20-1	TRBD2	TRBJ2-5	CSAGRGGRGETQYF
TRBV20-1	TRBD1	TRBJ2-2	CSARDQDQGGRELFF
TRBV18	TRBD1	TRBJ1-1	CASSLGTGANTEAFF